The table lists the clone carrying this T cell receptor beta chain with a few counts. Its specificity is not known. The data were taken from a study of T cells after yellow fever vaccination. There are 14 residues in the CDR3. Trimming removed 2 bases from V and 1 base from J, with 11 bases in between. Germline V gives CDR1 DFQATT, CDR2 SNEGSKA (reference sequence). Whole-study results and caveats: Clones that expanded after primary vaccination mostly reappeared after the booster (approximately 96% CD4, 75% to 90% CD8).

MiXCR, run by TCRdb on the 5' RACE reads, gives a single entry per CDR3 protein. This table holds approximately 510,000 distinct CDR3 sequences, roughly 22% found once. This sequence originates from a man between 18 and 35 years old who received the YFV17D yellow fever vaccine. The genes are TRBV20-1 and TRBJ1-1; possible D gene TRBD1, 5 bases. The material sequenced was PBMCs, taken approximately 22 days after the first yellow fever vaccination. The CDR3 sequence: CSARWPGGNTEAFF. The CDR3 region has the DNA TGCAGTGCTAGATGGCCCGGGGGGAACACTGAAGCTTTCTTT.